The rows below give T cell receptor beta chains drawn from one sample of a study of shared clonotypes between healthy human individuals. Only in-frame clones appear in the TCRdb table, and some are missing; sequencing was by immunoSEQ multiplex PCR. The sample lists approximately 2.5 million clones; just over 90% were seen once. The sample taken for sequencing was naive CD4+ T cells sorted from blood. All receptors derive from a man aged 18 to 30 in good health. CDR3s include the opening cysteine and the closing phenylalanine or tryptophan. A D gene is named only where the DNA matches it firmly. The size entry is marked missing in some rows and otherwise reads once, few, many or a size class.

j_gene | abundance | v_gene | d_gene | CDR3nt | CDR3aa
TRBJ2-5 | - | TRBV9 | - | TGTGCCAGCAGCCCCGGGGGTTGGACGGGGAACCAAGAGACCCAGTACTTC | CASSPGGWTGNQETQYF
TRBJ2-7 | - | TRBV4-1 | - | TGCGCCAGCAGCCAAGGAATGACAGGACCGGGCGAGCAGTACTTC | CASSQGMTGPGEQYF
TRBJ2-7 | - | TRBV29-1 | - | TGCAGCGCCAGTACGGACGCATCCTACGAGCAGTACTTC | CSASTDASYEQYF
TRBJ2-1 | - | TRBV6-8 | - | TGTGCCAGCAGCCAATACAATGAGCAGTTCTTC | CASSQYNEQFF
TRBJ2-7 | - | TRBV18 | - | TGTGCCAGCTCACCCTCTGCAGGGAACGACGAGCAGTACTTC | CASSPSAGNDEQYF
TRBJ1-3 | - | TRBV7-2 | TRBD1 | TGTGCCAGCAGCTCCCGACAGGGGGACACCATATATTTT | CASSSRQGDTIYF
TRBJ1-5 | - | TRBV2 | - | TGTGCCAGCAGTGAGTACAGCCTCCCGAGGTCGAGTCAGCCCCAGCATTTT | CASSEYSLPRSSQPQHF
TRBJ1-2 | - | TRBV18 | TRBD1 | TGTGCCAGCTCACCACAGGACAGGGGAAACGGCTACACCTTC | CASSPQDRGNGYTF
TRBJ2-7 | - | TRBV6-6 | TRBD1 | TGTGCCAGCAGTTACTCGGGACAGGTCTCCTACGAGCAGTACTTC | CASSYSGQVSYEQYF
TRBJ2-1 | - | TRBV19 | - | TGTGCCAGTAGTGGGGCCGGGGCCTACAATGAGCAGTTCTTC | CASSGAGAYNEQFF
TRBJ1-5 | - | TRBV11-2 | - | TGTGCCAGCAGCGACCTAGGGGGACAGCCCCAGCATTTT | CASSDLGGQPQHF
TRBJ1-1 | few | TRBV4-1 | TRBD1 | TGCGCCAGCAGCCAGGGACAGTCAGTAGCTTTCTTT | CASSQGQSVAFF
TRBJ1-1 | - | TRBV6-5 | - | TGTGCCAGCAGTTACCGCAACAGTTTCACTGAAGCTTTCTTT | CASSYRNSFTEAFF
TRBJ2-7 | - | TRBV13 | - | TGTGCCAGCAGCTTAGGCGCCACAGGGTTCGAGCAGTACTTC | CASSLGATGFEQYF
TRBJ1-3 | - | TRBV30 | - | TGTGCCTGGACTGCAGGGCCCCCTGGAAACACCATATATTTT | CAWTAGPPGNTIYF
TRBJ2-2 | - | TRBV6-6 | TRBD2 | TGTGCCAGCAGTCATACTAGCGGGGCTAACACCGGGGAGCTGTTTTTT | CASSHTSGANTGELFF
TRBJ1-1 | - | TRBV10-3 | - | TGTGCCATCAGCCTAGGACAGACGAACACTGAAGCTTTCTTT | CAISLGQTNTEAFF
TRBJ2-7 | - | TRBV4-3 | - | TGCGCCAGCAGCCAAGCCCCGGGCCGGGAGCAGTACTTC | CASSQAPGREQYF
TRBJ2-7 | - | TRBV2 | TRBD2 | TGTGCCAGCAGGGGGGGGACTAGCGGAGTGGGCTACGAGCAGTACTTC | CASRGGTSGVGYEQYF
TRBJ1-1 | - | TRBV29-1 | - | TGCAGCGTTGACGACAGCATGAACACTGAAGCTTTCTTT | CSVDDSMNTEAFF
TRBJ1-6 | - | TRBV5-4 | - | TGTGCCAGCAGCCTGCCGACGGATGGGTCACCCCTCCACTTT | CASSLPTDGSPLHF
TRBJ1-2 | - | TRBV19 | - | TGTGCCAGTACCGGATTCGCGGCGGGGTATGGCTACACCTTC | CASTGFAAGYGYTF
TRBJ2-6 | - | TRBV19 | - | TGTGCCAGTAGTGGAGGGGGGGCTGGGGCCAACGTCCTGACTTTC | CASSGGGAGANVLTF
TRBJ2-7 | - | TRBV5-4 | - | TGTGCCAGCAGCTTGGAAGGCGGGTTCTACGAGCAGTACTTC | CASSLEGGFYEQYF
TRBJ1-2 | few | TRBV9 | - | TGTGCCAGCAGCGGACCAACAGATGGCTACACCTTC | CASSGPTDGYTF
TRBJ2-4 | - | TRBV7-8 | TRBD2 | TGTGCCAGCAGCTTATCCGGGGGGACGAACATTCAGTACTTC | CASSLSGGTNIQYF
TRBJ2-2 | - | TRBV5-1 | - | TGCGCCAGCCGGGGGACCGGGGAGCTGTTTTTT | CASRGTGELFF
TRBJ1-4 | - | TRBV28 | TRBD1 | TGTGCCAGCAGTACGACAGGGGTTACTAATGAAAAACTGTTTTTT | CASSTTGVTNEKLFF
TRBJ1-5 | - | TRBV5-4 | - | TGTGCCAGCAGCTTGAGCCCTGCCCAGCCCCAGCATTTT | CASSLSPAQPQHF
TRBJ2-1 | - | TRBV27 | - | TGTGCCAGCAGTTTACAGGGTTCCTACAATGAGCAGTTCTTC | CASSLQGSYNEQFF
TRBJ2-5 | - | TRBV2 | - | TGTGCCAGCAGTATCCTCTACCAAGAGACCCAGTACTTC | CASSILYQETQYF
TRBJ2-1 | - | TRBV5-1 | TRBD2 | TGCGCCAGCAGCTTAGAGCGGGGGCAAACATACAATGAGCAGTTCTTC | CASSLERGQTYNEQFF
TRBJ2-6 | - | TRBV7-9 | TRBD1 | TGTGCCAGCAGCTTATATGAACGGGACAGGGGAGCCAACGTCCTGACTTTC | CASSLYERDRGANVLTF
TRBJ1-2 | - | TRBV2 | TRBD1 | TGTGCCAGCAGTCCAGGGGGGGACTATGGCTACACCTTC | CASSPGGDYGYTF
TRBJ2-5 | - | TRBV4-3 | TRBD2 | TGCGCCAGCAGCCAAGGAGATAGCGGGAGAAGAGAGACCCAGTACTTC | CASSQGDSGRRETQYF
TRBJ1-1 | - | TRBV11-2 | TRBD1 | TGTGCCAGCAGCTTGTCGGGACAGATCAACACTGAAGCTTTCTTT | CASSLSGQINTEAFF
TRBJ2-1 | - | TRBV2 | TRBD2 | TGTGCCAGCAGTGGCGGGACTAGCGGGAGGAGCAACAATGAGCAGTTCTTC | CASSGGTSGRSNNEQFF
TRBJ2-1 | - | TRBV30 | - | TGTGCCTGGAGTGTACGAAATGAGCAGTTCTTC | CAWSVRNEQFF
TRBJ1-5 | - | TRBV2 | TRBD1 | TGTGCCAGCAGGGGACAGGGGGCATTTCAGCCCCAGCATTTT | CASRGQGAFQPQHF